This T cell receptor beta chain was recovered during a study of blood T cells in healthy people across ages. General observations from the study: Samples with more naive T cells showed higher observed beta diversity.

Using a J-beta primer mix together with a sample-barcoded 5' primer, a second PCR was run for roughly 6 to 11 cycles. A single record per CDR3 protein comes from TCRdb applying MiXCR to the 5' RACE reads. The data hold 1 million or so distinct CDR3 sequences, with around 43% observed a single time. With regard to this clonotype: Its antigen is as yet unknown.

The CDR3 length is 16 residues. Germline CDR1 and CDR2: SGHDT and YYEEEE. V gave up 1 base and J gave up 10 bases; unmatched junction bases: 12. There were healthy Caucasian individuals from Russia, aged 6 to 90, serving as donors. The TCR comes from a woman aged 55-69 years in good health. The sample comprised blood. The V gene is TRBV5-6, the J gene TRBJ2-1; TRBD2 matches 9 bases. The CDR3 DNA follows: TGTGCCAGCAGCTTGAGGTTTGGACTAGCGACCGGAGAGCAGTTCTTC. Protein sequence: CASSLRFGLATGEQFF.